This T cell receptor (beta chain) was found in a study of CD8+CD57+ T cells in acquired aplastic anemia. The study, taken as a whole, reports: The same twenty-nine CD8+ CDR3 sequences occurred in patients and in controls.

Details on this clonotype: Its antigen is unidentified.

CDR1 is SGHVS, CDR2 FNYEAQ, per germline. The CDR3 contains 15 residues. Trimming shortened V by 1 base and J by 5 bases, and 14 bases separated the two germline ends. Profiles of TCR beta VDJ and CDR3 were generated from a genomic DNA template. TCRdb fed the reads into MiXCR, producing one record per CDR3 protein. The sample records fewer than 100,000 distinct CDR3 sequences, about half being singletons. The V gene is TRBV7-6, the J gene TRBJ2-5; D is possibly TRBD1 (6 bases). Source material: sorted CD4+, CD8+, or CD8+CD57+ T cells (not recorded which) from PBMCs. The receptor was derived from a human donor in good health, serving as a control. CDR3 in DNA: TGTGCCAGCAGCTTAGTTGGGGCACAGGGCGAGACCCAGTACTTC. It specifies CASSLVGAQGETQYF.